This T cell receptor beta chain was obtained from a study of tumor-infiltrating lymphocytes in primary liver carcinoma. Study-level results: Tumor top-250-clone fractions significantly exceeded those of blood (p = 0.039).

From roughly 470 ng total RNA, TCR beta cDNA was generated with a primer in the constant region. Three nested multiplex PCR rounds, a slightly modified ARM-PCR, produced the libraries for TCR beta. The first two PCR rounds, approximately 10 cycles each, used TRBV1-TRBV30 forward primers and a C-beta reverse primer. MiXCR, run by TCRdb on the multiplex PCR reads, gives a single entry per CDR3 protein. The sample has almost 200,000 distinct CDR3 sequences, about two thirds seen once. The authors took blood RNA from unsorted whole blood and also extracted germline DNA. This clonotype appeared a few times. What it recognizes is unknown. V was cut by 5 bases and J by 10 bases, with 20 bases left in between. Germline lookup yields CDR1 MNHEY and CDR2 SVGAGI. This CDR3 contains 15 residues.

Sequences were obtained from peripheral blood. V gene TRBV6-5 combines with J gene TRBJ1-4; D possibly corresponds to TRBD1 (6 bases). This sequence originates from a woman in her sixties or seventies with primary liver carcinoma and hepatitis B virus infection. The DNA for the CDR3 is TGTGCCAGCAGTCACTACACAACAGGGAGGGTAAAACTGTTTTTT. This translates into CASSHYTTGRVKLFF.